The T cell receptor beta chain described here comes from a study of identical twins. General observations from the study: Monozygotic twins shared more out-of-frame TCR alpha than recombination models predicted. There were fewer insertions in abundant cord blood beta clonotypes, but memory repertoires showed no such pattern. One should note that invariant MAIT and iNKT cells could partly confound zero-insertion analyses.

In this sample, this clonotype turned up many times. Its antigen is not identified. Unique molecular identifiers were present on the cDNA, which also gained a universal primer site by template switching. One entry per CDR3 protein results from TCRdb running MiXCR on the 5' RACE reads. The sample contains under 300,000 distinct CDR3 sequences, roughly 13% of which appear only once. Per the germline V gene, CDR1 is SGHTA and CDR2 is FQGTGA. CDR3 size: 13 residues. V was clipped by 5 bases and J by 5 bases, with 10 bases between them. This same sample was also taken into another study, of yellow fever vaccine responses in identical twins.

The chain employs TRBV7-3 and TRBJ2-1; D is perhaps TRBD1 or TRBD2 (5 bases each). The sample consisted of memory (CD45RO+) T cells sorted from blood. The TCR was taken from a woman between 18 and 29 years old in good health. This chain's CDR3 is CASSPRGDNEQFF. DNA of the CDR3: TGTGCCAGCAGCCCCCGAGGGGACAATGAGCAGTTCTTC.